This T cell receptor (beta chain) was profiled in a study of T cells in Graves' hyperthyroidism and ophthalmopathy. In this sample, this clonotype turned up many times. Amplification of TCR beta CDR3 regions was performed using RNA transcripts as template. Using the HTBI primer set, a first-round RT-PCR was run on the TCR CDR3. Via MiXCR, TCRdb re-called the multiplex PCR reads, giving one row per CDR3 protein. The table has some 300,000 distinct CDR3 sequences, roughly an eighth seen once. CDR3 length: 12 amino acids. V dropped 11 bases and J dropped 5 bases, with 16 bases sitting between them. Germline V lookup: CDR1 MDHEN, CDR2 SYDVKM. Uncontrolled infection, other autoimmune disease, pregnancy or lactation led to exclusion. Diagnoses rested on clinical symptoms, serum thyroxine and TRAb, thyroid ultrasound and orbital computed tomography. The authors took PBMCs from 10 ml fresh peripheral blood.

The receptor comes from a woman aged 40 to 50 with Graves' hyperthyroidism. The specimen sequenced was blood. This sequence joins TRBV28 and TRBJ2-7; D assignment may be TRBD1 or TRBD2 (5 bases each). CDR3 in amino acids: CAVGAGKNEQYF. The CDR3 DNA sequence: TGTGCCGTCGGGGCAGGGAAAAACGAGCAGTACTTC.